This T cell receptor beta chain originates from a study of identical twins (dated by TCRdb to about 2016). About the study as a whole: To test whether fetal clonotypes persist, the study used deep sequencing on TCR alpha and beta repertoires from monozygotic twins, unrelated adults of various ages, and cord blood. Replicate twin experiments were performed at different times using different library preparation protocols to rule out contamination. On the study overall, not on this receptor specifically: Fewer insertions were carried by abundant cord blood beta clonotypes; a weaker similar trend was observed in young adult naive repertoires, while no such trend was observed in memory repertoires. The excess sharing between twins in beta out-of-frame sequences was weaker because fewer shared sequences reduced the signal-to-noise ratio. Zero-insertion analyses could be partly confounded by invariant T cells such as MAIT and iNKT, although diverse VJ usage argued against such confounding for most clonotypes. Out-of-frame TCR alpha sharing in monozygotic twins was systematically underestimated by recombination models, whereas sharing between unrelated individuals was in agreement with the recombination models. Because the same donors could not be followed over many years, conclusions were based on cross-sectional statistical analysis. Out-of-frame TCR alpha sequences shared between twins showed an excess of low generation-probability sequences compared with coincidental sharing between unrelated individuals.

Every donor was a healthy Caucasian. Three pairs of female monozygotic twins, all aged roughly 18 to 29 years, were included in the twin cohort. Positive isolation kits from Invitrogen were used to isolate CD4+ and CD8+ T cell populations. The library was produced with 5' RACE. The sequencer was an Illumina HiSeq 2000. Template switching added a universal primer binding site, and the final cDNA carried a unique molecular identifier that allowed TCR cDNA molecules to be counted accurately. First-strand cDNA for TCR alpha and beta chains was synthesized from specific primers in the conserved constant-segment region. Each cDNA library was double barcoded, with a SMART-Mk sample barcode plus Illumina barcodes, to control for contamination. Two successive PCR steps introduced TruSeq adapter sequences along with Illumina sample barcodes. Sequencing of the TCR alpha and beta cDNA libraries was done on the Illumina HiSeq platform using custom primers. As for the authors' bioinformatics: MiGEC was used to process raw reads and extract unique molecular identifiers, and MiXCR was used to find CDR3 positions. Recombination models were inferred per individual with the repgenHMM and IGoR tools using an EM algorithm. Shared clonotypes were analyzed with the tcR package in R, and sharing was normalized by the product of cloneset sizes. To study raw recombination without the effects of thymic and clonal selection, out-of-frame nonproductive sequences were analyzed. TCRdb handled the public reads itself, with Q25 trimming in fastp and clone calling in MiXCR, and kept productive beta chains. A single entry per CDR3 protein holds the most common genes and DNA from its merged rows. The authors' filters were not applied to this entry. The sample contains a few hundred thousand distinct CDR3 sequences, roughly 8% of them found a single time. Less than 4% of the sample lies in the top ten.

The CDR3 has 12 amino acids, counting the end cysteine and phenylalanine. CDR3 DNA only is kept here, 36 bases in frame from base 1. The germline V gene specifies SGHVS as CDR1 and FQNEAQ as CDR2. V is clipped by 5 bases and J by 7 bases, and the sequence between their germline boundaries is 9 bases long. There are a few counts of this clonotype. The specificity of this receptor is unknown. Base qualities are not recorded, but no much larger clone differs from it by a single base. These sequences were also reported in another study, on yellow fever vaccine responses in identical twins. The second source states: The authors reported that the T cell response to vaccination in identical twins appeared partly convergent and partly personalized. In identical twins, the study followed T cell clones that responded to the vaccine with precision.

Sequenced input: CD8+ T cells sorted from blood. This chain is built from TRBV7-8 and TRBJ2-1; matching of 5 bases hints at TRBD2 as the D gene. The sequence came from a woman aged 18-29 years in good health. The CDR3 reads as follows: CASSITRNEQFF. The DNA reads TGTGCCAGCAGCATAACTAGGAATGAGCAGTTCTTC.